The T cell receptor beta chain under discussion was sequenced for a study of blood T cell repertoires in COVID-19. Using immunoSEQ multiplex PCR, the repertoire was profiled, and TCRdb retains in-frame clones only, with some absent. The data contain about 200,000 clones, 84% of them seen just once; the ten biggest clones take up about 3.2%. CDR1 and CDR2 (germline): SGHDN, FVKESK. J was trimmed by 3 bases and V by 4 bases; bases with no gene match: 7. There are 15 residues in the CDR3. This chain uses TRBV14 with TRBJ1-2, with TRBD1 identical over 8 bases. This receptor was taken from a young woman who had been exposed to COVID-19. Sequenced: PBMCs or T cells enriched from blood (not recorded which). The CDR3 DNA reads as TGTGCCAGCAGCCCAACCCGACAGGGGCACTATGGCTACACCTTC. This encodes CASSPTRQGHYGYTF.